The rows below give T cell receptor beta chains drawn from one sample of a study of radiotherapy plus CTLA-4 blockade in lung cancer. Assay: immunoSEQ multiplex PCR; the TCRdb copy retains only in-frame clones and omits some. The data contain 80,000 or so clones, over 70% of them seen just once; the ten biggest clones take up 3% to 5%. The sequencing here drew on peripheral blood, taken from a patient treated with radiotherapy plus ipilimumab. These receptors were obtained from a human donor with non-small cell lung cancer who had a partial response to radiotherapy plus ipilimumab. Some clones in this sample may be carry-over from other donors' samples. Both conserved end residues are part of each CDR3. D genes are given only for firm matches. Size is stated for part of the rows, as once, few or many counts, or as a class when the clone is expanded.

J gene	clone size	D gene	V gene	CDR3 protein	CDR3 DNA
TRBJ2-5	.	TRBD2	TRBV7-8	CASSFLAGQETQYF	TGTGCCAGCAGCTTCTTAGCGGGACAAGAGACCCAGTACTTC
TRBJ2-3	.	TRBD2	TRBV28	CASSPPPAGGPSGADTQYF	TGTGCCAGCAGTCCCCCCCCAGCGGGAGGGCCCTCTGGAGCAGATACGCAGTATTTT
TRBJ2-7	.	.	TRBV11-3	CASSLRRTYEQYF	TGTGCCAGCAGCTTGAGGCGAACCTACGAGCAGTACTTC
TRBJ1-4	.	TRBD1	TRBV6-1	CASSRTGNNEKLFF	TGTGCCAGCAGTCGGACAGGGAATAATGAAAAACTGTTTTTT
TRBJ2-7	.	.	TRBV6-6	CASSPRQGGTYEQYF	TGTGCCAGCAGTCCCCGACAGGGAGGTACCTACGAGCAGTACTTC
TRBJ1-1	.	TRBD1	TRBV19	CASSGRQGGTEAFF	TGTGCCAGTAGTGGACGACAGGGCGGGACTGAAGCTTTCTTT
TRBJ1-2	.	.	TRBV7-9	CASSLGQGWVGYTF	TGTGCCAGCAGCTTAGGGCAGGGATGGGTTGGCTACACCTTC
TRBJ2-7	.	TRBD1	TRBV28	CASSDTGTGAYEQYF	TGTGCCAGCAGTGATACCGGGACAGGGGCCTACGAGCAGTACTTC
TRBJ2-1	once	TRBD2	TRBV10-3	CATKDNSGGKYNEQFF	TGTGCCACGAAGGACAATAGCGGGGGGAAATACAATGAGCAGTTCTTC
TRBJ2-1	once	TRBD2	TRBV7-3	CASSPIGLAGGEQFF	TGTGCCAGCAGCCCAATCGGACTAGCGGGAGGTGAGCAGTTCTTC
TRBJ2-5	.	TRBD2	TRBV7-6	CASSLGASGGTQTQYF	TGTGCCAGCAGCTTAGGGGCTAGCGGGGGTACTCAGACCCAGTACTTC
TRBJ2-3	.	.	TRBV21-1	CASSKGGRNRHTDTQYF	TGTGCCAGCAGCAAAGGCGGGAGGAACCGCCACACAGATACGCAGTATTTT
TRBJ2-7	.	TRBD2	TRBV27	CASSLKRGFYEQYF	TGTGCCAGCAGTTTGAAGCGGGGATTCTACGAGCAGTACTTC
TRBJ1-1	.	TRBD1	TRBV6-6	CASRSDRGLREAFF	TGTGCCAGCAGATCGGACAGGGGGCTACGGGAAGCTTTCTTT
TRBJ2-3	.	TRBD2	TRBV27	CASSWIAGGSSTDTQYF	TGTGCCAGCAGTTGGATAGCGGGGGGTTCTAGCACAGATACGCAGTATTTT
TRBJ2-3	.	.	TRBV7-3	CASSLGYTGRSTDTQYF	TGTGCCAGCAGCTTAGGGTACACAGGCCGCAGCACAGATACGCAGTATTTT
TRBJ2-3	few	.	TRBV9	CASSSPRILNTDTQYF	TGTGCCAGCAGCTCCCCTCGGATACTAAACACAGATACGCAGTATTTT
TRBJ1-2	.	.	TRBV4-2	CASSQIAGQNGGYGYTF	TGTGCCAGCAGCCAAATAGCAGGCCAGAACGGAGGCTATGGCTACACCTTC
TRBJ1-4	few	.	TRBV6-6	CASSLTGSGNEKLFF	TGTGCCAGCAGTCTTACGGGGAGCGGTAATGAAAAACTGTTTTTT
TRBJ1-1	.	TRBD1	TRBV14	CASSGGTGYFSRTEAFF	TGTGCCAGCAGCGGGGGGACAGGGTACTTCTCGCGCACTGAAGCTTTCTTT
TRBJ1-6	.	.	TRBV5-6	CASSLLGRGDSPLHF	TGTGCCAGCAGCTTGCTAGGCAGGGGCGATTCACCCCTCCACTTT
TRBJ2-5	.	.	TRBV5-1	CASSFNPAGKETQYF	TGCGCCAGCAGCTTTAACCCAGCAGGGAAAGAGACCCAGTACTTC
TRBJ2-7	.	.	TRBV6-1	CASRRQASPSYEQYF	TGTGCCAGCAGGCGCCAGGCCTCCCCCTCCTACGAGCAGTACTTC
TRBJ1-2	.	.	TRBV5-1	CASSLDDVLSPGYTF	TGCGCCAGCAGCTTGGACGATGTCCTATCTCCTGGCTACACCTTC